Below, 27 T cell receptor beta chains from the same sample are listed, as sequenced in a study of breast tumors, draining lymph nodes, adjacent tissues. Each CDR3 protein gets one entry after TCRdb re-called the multiplex PCR reads with MiXCR. The sample has 150,000 to 200,000 distinct CDR3 sequences, about 33% seen once; the top ten hold 3.5% to 4.5%. Breast cancer patients provided tissue from their axillary draining lymph nodes. The sample comprised axillary lymph node tissue. The source is a female donor with breast cancer. Some clones in this sample may be carry-over from other donors' samples.

This clonotype has at least ten counts. The chain is built from TRBV20-1 and TRBJ2-3; 15 bases line up with TRBD2. CDR1 and CDR2 (germline): DFQATT, SNEGSKA (reference sequence). The length of the CDR3 is 14 residues. Unmatched junction bases numbered 6, after V lost 8 bases and J lost 6 bases. CDR3: CSQSGTSGGDTQYF. As DNA, the CDR3 is TGCAGTCAGTCCGGGACTAGCGGGGGGGATACGCAGTATTTT.

This clonotype was seen just once. The chain combines TRBV5-1 with TRBJ2-1, with D perhaps assigned TRBD1 or TRBD2 (5 bases each). Trimming stripped 4 bases from V and 12 bases from J, with 26 bases between. CDR3 length: 16 residues. CDR1 is SGHRS and CDR2 is YFSETQ in the germline V gene. CDR3 residues: CASSEANSGRRNTQFF. The CDR3 DNA sequence: TGCGCCAGCAGCGAGGCCAACTCAGGGAGACGAAATACGCAGTTCTTC.

There are many counts of this clonotype. The genes are TRBV5-4 and TRBJ2-3; 7 nucleotides line up with TRBD1. The germline CDR1 and CDR2 sequences are SGHNT and YYREEE (reference sequence). The CDR3 is made up of 14 amino acids. J was trimmed by 3 bases and V by 1 base; bases with no gene match: 2. This CDR3 reads CASSLKTGTDTQYF. In DNA form, the CDR3 reads TGTGCCAGCAGCTTGAAGACAGGGACAGATACGCAGTATTTT.

This clonotype occurred many times. The CDR3 nucleotides read TGTGCCAGCAGTCGTGCTAGCGGCCAAGAGACCCAGTACTTC. It specifies CASSRASGQETQYF. V is TRBV2 and J is TRBJ2-5; 7 bases match TRBD2. The germline gives CDR1 SNHLY, CDR2 FYNNEI. The CDR3 runs to 14 residues. Trimming at V came to 5 bases and at J to 1 base, leaving 4 bases not matched to a gene.

This clonotype has at least ten counts. The chain uses TRBV9 and TRBJ1-4; D is ambiguous. Trimming removed 0 bases at V and 4 bases at J, with 7 bases between. The CDR3 loop spans 14 amino acids. Germline CDR1 reads SGDLS; CDR2 reads YYNGEE. The CDR3 protein is CASSVAPGNEKLFF. CDR3 in DNA: TGTGCCAGCAGCGTAGCCCCGGGTAATGAAAAACTGTTTTTT.

This clonotype was detected ten times or more. This chain links TRBV19 with TRBJ1-5, with 9 bases aligning to TRBD1. The CDR3 has 16 residues. From germline, CDR1 is LNHDA and CDR2 SQIVND (reference sequence). The V gene end was trimmed by 7 bases and the J gene end by 4 bases; junction bases not matched to a gene: 11. The CDR3 DNA sequence: TGTGCCAGTACTTATACCCTACAGGGGGCGAATCAGCCCCAGCATTTT. Translating it yields CASTYTLQGANQPQHF. The complete variable domain, with remaining parts taken from reference TRBV19 and TRBJ1-5, reads DGGITQSPKYLFRKEGQNVTLSCEQNLNHDAMYWYRQDPGQGLRLIYYSQIVNDFQKGDIAEGYSVSREKKESFPLTVTSAQKNPTAFYLCASTYTLQGANQPQHFGDGTRLSIL.

Only a few counts were recorded for this clonotype. CDR3 residues: CASRRGTGRPGYTF. The CDR3 region has the DNA TGTGCCAGCAGAAGAGGGACAGGGAGACCTGGCTACACCTTC. V and J are TRBV6-2 or TRBV6-3 and TRBJ1-2; TRBD1 matches 9 bases. J was trimmed by 7 bases and V by 6 bases; bases with no gene match: 9. This CDR3 is built from 14 residues. Per the germline V gene, CDR1 is MNHEY and CDR2 is SVGEGT.

Comments on this clonotype: A much larger clone lies a single base off, so this may be a read error. Here the CDR3 DNA reads TGTGCCAGCGGTTACTTCAGGGGAGCCGGGGAGCTGTTTTTT. This sequence encodes CASGYFRGAGELFF. The chain recombines TRBV6-5 with TRBJ2-2, with a tentative D call TRBD1 (6 bases). The CDR3 extends over 14 amino acids. Germline CDR1 MNHEY, CDR2 SVGAGI.

This clonotype was seen a single time. The gene calls are TRBV7-9 and TRBJ1-6; no reliable D call. Germline V gene data show CDR1 as SEHNR and CDR2 as FQNEAQ (reference sequence). The CDR3 is 17 amino acids. Deletions cut 5 bases from V and 12 bases from J, with 26 bases between. The chain's CDR3 is CASSPVAGGNTGLPLHF. The CDR3 DNA reads as TGTGCCAGCAGCCCCGTGGCGGGAGGAAACACCGGGTTACCCCTCCACTTT.

The chain carries TRBV12-3 or TRBV12-4 and TRBJ2-5; D might be TRBD1 or TRBD2, each matching 5 bases. The germline V and J ends were trimmed by 5 bases and 2 bases, with 30 bases remaining between them. This CDR3 contains 20 residues. For the CDR3, the DNA is TGTGCCAGCAGTACGAACCAGGGAGAGCTCTGGAAACACAAGCAAGAGACCCAGTACTTC. It codes for CASSTNQGELWKHKQETQYF.

This clonotype has more than one count but fewer than ten. This chain connects TRBV6-1 to TRBJ2-7, with D unresolved. V was pared by 9 bases and J by 3 bases, with 18 bases between. There are 14 residues in the CDR3. Germline CDR1 is MNHNS and CDR2 is SASEGT. CDR3 bases: TGTGCCAGTTCGGCAGCCTCTTGGATCTACGAGCAGTACTTC. It translates to CASSAASWIYEQYF.

The chain couples TRBV4-2 to TRBJ2-3, with 13 bases lining up with TRBD2. From germline, CDR1 is LGHNA and CDR2 YNFKEQ. This CDR3 has 22 residues. The trim removed 0 bases at V and 8 bases at J, leaving 23 bases unmatched. CDR3 nucleotides: TGTGCCAGCAGCCAAGATTTATTTCGGACTAGCGGGAGTAGTGGGGTCAGGGGTACGCAGTATTTT. This sequence encodes CASSQDLFRTSGSSGVRGTQYF.

This clonotype was observed at least ten times. J is TRBJ1-5 and V is TRBV7-2, with D hard to call. CDR1 SGHTA and CDR2 FQGNSA come from the germline V gene. With 5 bases removed from V and 0 bases from J, the gap between germline ends came to 5 bases. The CDR3 spans 13 residues. Here the CDR3 DNA reads TGTGCCAGCAGCCCGAATAGCAATCAGCCCCAGCATTTT. Translating it yields CASSPNSNQPQHF.

The chain couples TRBV2 to TRBJ2-4; perhaps TRBD1 as D (6 bases). Germline values: CDR1 SNHLY, CDR2 FYNNEI. CDR3 size: 15 residues. V was shortened by 7 bases and J by 1 base, with 14 bases between the two germline ends. As DNA, the CDR3 is TGTGCCAGCATTTACAGGGTCTCGGCCAAAAACATTCAGTACTTC. Protein product: CASIYRVSAKNIQYF.

This clonotype was observed many times. This chain connects TRBV11-3 to TRBJ2-5, with 12 bases identical to TRBD1. Germline values: CDR1 SGHNT, CDR2 YENEEA. The CDR3 runs 18 residues. Trimming cost V 7 bases and J 7 bases; bases outside gene matches: 19. The CDR3: CASTKGGRDRGLTGTQYF. CDR3 coding DNA: TGTGCCAGCACCAAAGGTGGCCGGGACAGGGGGCTTACTGGGACCCAGTACTTC.

This clonotype was recorded once. A read error may produce the germline difference seen at one junction end. This sequence joins TRBV11-2 and TRBJ2-5, with D maybe TRBD2 (5 bases). The V gene's germline CDR1 is SGHAT and CDR2 FQNNGV. The CDR3 contains 13 residues. The CDR3 nucleotides read TGTGCTAGCAGCTTTAGCGCGACGGAGACCCAGTACTTC. This encodes CASSFSATETQYF.

Here the CDR3 DNA reads TGTGCCAGCAGCTTAGCTTCCGCTGGGAACACTGAAGCTTTCTTT. This translates into CASSLASAGNTEAFF. V is TRBV7-9 and J is TRBJ1-1, with D unclear. Trimming left V 0 bases short and J 1 base short, with 9 bases between. The length of the CDR3 is 15 residues. Germline V gene lookup returns CDR1 SEHNR and CDR2 FQNEAQ (reference sequence).

This clonotype has ten or more counts. J is TRBJ1-2 and V is TRBV20-1; no clear D gene. The CDR3 covers 13 residues. Germline CDR1 and CDR2: DFQATT and SNEGSKA (reference sequence). V lost 1 base, J lost 4 bases, and 10 bases lay in between. As DNA, the CDR3 is TGCAGTGCTAGAGTAACGCCACCCTATGGCTACACCTTC. Protein sequence: CSARVTPPYGYTF.

The rearrangement links TRBV12-3 or TRBV12-4 to TRBJ2-5, with 9 bases fitting TRBD2. J lost 3 bases, V lost 5 bases, and 7 bases had no gene match. This CDR3 spans 15 amino acids. CDR3 sequence reads: CASSASGALEETQYF. The CDR3 region has the DNA TGTGCCAGCAGTGCTAGCGGGGCGTTAGAAGAGACCCAGTACTTC.

This clonotype was seen ten or more times. Relative to the germline gene, one junction end is altered; a read error may explain this. V usage is TRBV4-2 and J usage is TRBJ2-3; TRBD1 matches 9 bases. CDR3 length: 15 residues. Germline CDR1 LGHNA, CDR2 YNFKEQ. This CDR3 reads CASSQGDRGTDTQYF. CDR3 nucleotides: TGCGCCAGCAGCCAAGGGGACAGGGGCACAGATACGCAGTATTTT.

This clonotype occurred many times. The chain links TRBV20-1 to TRBJ2-7; 7 bases match TRBD2. This CDR3 region has 14 residues. Germline CDR1 and CDR2: DFQATT and SNEGSKA (reference sequence). The trim removed 5 bases at V and 3 bases at J, leaving 10 bases unmatched. CDR3 sequence reads: CSADRQGGNYEQYF. The DNA for the CDR3 is TGCAGTGCTGACCGCCAGGGAGGGAACTACGAGCAGTACTTC.

As for this clonotype: A much larger clone is a single base away; this may be a read error. V is TRBV20-1 and J is TRBJ2-7; 9 nucleotides line up with TRBD1. The CDR3 is 18 amino acids. Germline V gene lookup returns CDR1 DFQATT and CDR2 SNEGSKA (reference sequence). Trimming removed 0 bases from V and 4 bases from J; junction bases left unmatched: 16. The CDR3 reads CSARDHRDRASSWYEQYF. CDR3 DNA: TGCAGTGCTAGAGATCATCGGGACAGGGCTAGTAGTTGGTACGAGCAGTACTTC.

On this clonotype itself: A much larger clone is a single base away; this may be a read error. The chain employs TRBV9 and TRBJ1-2; the match to TRBD1 covers 9 bases. Germline lookup yields CDR1 SGDLS and CDR2 YYNGEE. The CDR3 contains 18 residues. The ends lost 4 bases at V and 4 bases at J; junction bases unmatched: 17. The CDR3 DNA sequence: TGTGCCAGCAGCACTCCACGGGACAGGGTGGGAAGGGCCTATGGCTACACCTTC. It translates to CASSTPRDRVGRAYGYTF.

This clonotype occurred many times. The CDR3 DNA follows: TGCGCCAGCAGTGAGTCGCTGGCAGGGACCTACGAGCAGTACTTC. Protein: CASSESLAGTYEQYF. The chain uses TRBV10-1 and TRBJ2-7; tentatively, D is TRBD1 (5 bases). The CDR3 has 15 residues. Germline CDR1 is WNHNN and CDR2 is SYGVQD (reference sequence). Trimming stripped 0 bases from V and 2 bases from J, with 11 bases between.

This clonotype was observed once. Being one base from a much bigger clone, this may be a read error. This chain links TRBV20-1 with TRBJ2-1; a possible D gene is TRBD1 (6 bases). From germline, CDR1 is DFQATT and CDR2 SNEGSKA (reference sequence). V lost 3 bases and J 6 bases, leaving 18 bases between the germline ends. The CDR3 length is 15 residues. The CDR3 is CSASLFGDNSNEQFF. The CDR3 DNA sequence: TGCAGTGCTAGTTTATTCGGGGACAACTCCAATGAGCAGTTCTTC.

Details on this clonotype: Given a much more abundant clone one base away, this may be a read error. The V and J genes are TRBV18 and TRBJ2-5, with TRBD1 as a possible D gene (7 bases). This CDR3 contains 14 residues. Germline CDR1 KGHSH, CDR2 LQKENI. The CDR3 spells CAGSPPRQGGTQYF. In DNA form, the CDR3 reads TGTGCCGGCTCACCACCGCGGCAGGGGGGGACCCAGTACTTC.

With regard to this clonotype: A read error may be the cause here, since a much bigger clone is one base away. The chain recombines TRBV14 with TRBJ2-3; TRBD2 aligns across 7 bases. The CDR3 covers 17 residues. Germline V gene data show CDR1 as SGHDN and CDR2 as FVKESK. DNA for the CDR3: TGTGCCAGCAGCCAAGAATGGGCGGGGGTGGGCACAGCTACGCAGTATTTT. Residues: CASSQEWAGVGTATQYF. The variable domain in full, with the rest retrieved from reference TRBV14 and TRBJ2-3, is EAGVTQFPSHSVIEKGQTVTLRCDPISGHDNLYWYRRVMGKEIKFLLHFVKESKQDESGMPNNRFLAERTGGTYSTLKVQPAELEDSGVYFCASSQEWAGVGTATQYFGPGTRLTVL.